A single sample is the source of the 21 T cell receptor beta chains below, sequenced in a study of blood T cell repertoires in COVID-19 (dated by TCRdb to the early 2020s). The library relied on the immunoSEQ multiplex PCR assay. The table comes from immuneACCESS by way of TCRdb, which keeps in-frame sequences with V and J called. Part of the clones is missing from these tables; in studies checked, under half for an unresolved V gene and the rest for unknown reasons. Counted in this sample were about 64,000 clones; around 83% of them appeared once. Of the sample, approximately 5.6% falls within the top ten clones. The specimen was peripheral blood. The source is a woman in her sixties with acute or convalescent COVID-19.

This clone was seen once. The gene calls are TRBV7-2 and TRBJ1-1; 7 bases are a match to TRBD1. This CDR3 has 13 amino acids. With V trimmed by 5 bases and J by 5 bases, 5 bases remained unmatched. The germline CDR1 and CDR2 sequences are SGHTA and FQGNSA. CDR3 DNA sequence: TGTGCCAGCAGCGCGACCAGGGGGACTGAAGCTTTCTTT. Translation: CASSATRGTEAFF. Drawing the rest from reference TRBV7-2 and TRBJ1-1, the complete variable domain is GAGVSQSPSNKVTEKGKDVELRCDPISGHTALYWYRQSLGQGLEFLIYFQGNSAPDKSGLPSDRFSAERTGGSVSTLTIQRTQQEDSAVYLCASSATRGTEAFFGQGTRLTVV.

This chain joins TRBV7-9 and TRBJ1-4, with D hard to call. V lost 8 bases and J 0 bases, leaving 10 bases between the germline ends. CDR1 is SEHNR and CDR2 is FQNEAQ in the germline V gene (reference sequence). CDR3 length equals 14 residues. In DNA, the CDR3 is TGTGCCAGCGGGGAGGCTTCAACTAATGAAAAACTGTTTTTT. Its translation is CASGEASTNEKLFF.

The gene calls are TRBV2 and TRBJ2-1; D gene unclear. V lost 2 bases and J lost 0, with 8 bases in between. This CDR3 comprises 15 residues. Germline CDR1 and CDR2: SNHLY and FYNNEI. CDR3 coding DNA: TGTGCCAGCAGTGAATTCATCCCCTCCTACAATGAGCAGTTCTTC. Its protein is CASSEFIPSYNEQFF. Drawing the rest from reference TRBV2 and TRBJ2-1, the complete variable domain is EPEVTQTPSHQVTQMGQEVILRCVPISNHLYFYWYRQILGQKVEFLVSFYNNEISEKSEIFDDQFSVERPDGSNFTLKIRSTKLEDSAMYFCASSEFIPSYNEQFFGPGTRLTVL.

V is TRBV6-4 and J is TRBJ1-1, with 10 bases aligning to TRBD1. This CDR3 spans 13 amino acids. CDR1 MRHNA and CDR2 SNTAGT come from the germline V gene. J lost 4 bases, V lost 8 bases, and 4 bases had no gene match. CDR3 sequence reads: CASARDRGTEAFF. The CDR3 coding sequence is TGTGCCAGCGCCCGGGACAGGGGCACTGAAGCTTTCTTT.

V gene TRBV6-6 combines with J gene TRBJ2-5; 7 bases match TRBD1. Unmatched junction bases numbered 2, after V lost 0 bases and J lost 4 bases. The CDR3 spans 14 residues. CDR1 is MNHNY, CDR2 SVGAGI, per germline (reference sequence). The CDR3 coding sequence is TGTGCCAGCAGTTACTCGGGACAGAGAGAGACCCAGTACTTC. Translated, it gives CASSYSGQRETQYF.

The chain joins TRBV6-4 to TRBJ2-1; the match to TRBD1 covers 12 bases. This CDR3 region has 17 residues. The germline gives CDR1 MRHNA, CDR2 SNTAGT. With 2 bases clipped from V and 8 bases from J, the junction kept 10 bases outside the gene matches. DNA for the CDR3: TGTGCCAGCAGTGACGAGGCGGGACAGGGGGCTCGGGATGAGCAGTTCTTC. Translating gives CASSDEAGQGARDEQFF.

The chain has TRBV11-2 and TRBJ2-1, with 13 bases identical to TRBD2. Germline assignment: CDR1 SGHAT and CDR2 FQNNGV. The V gene end was trimmed by 6 bases and the J gene end by 6 bases; junction bases not matched to a gene: 5. CDR3 size: 15 residues. The CDR3 DNA sequence: TGTGCCAGCAGTTTCACTAGCGGGGGGGGCAATGAGCAGTTCTTC. Its protein product is CASSFTSGGGNEQFF.

This chain uses TRBV4-1 with TRBJ1-4, with 9 positions matching TRBD1. Germline CDR1 is MGHRA and CDR2 is YSYEKL. V was clipped by 4 bases and J by 8 bases; unmatched bases: 5. CDR3 length: 14 residues. In DNA form, the CDR3 reads TGCGCCAGCAGCCCCGACAGGGGGGGGGAAAAACTGTTTTTT. It translates to CASSPDRGGEKLFF.

This chain joins TRBV9 and TRBJ1-3; D unresolved. Trimming shortened V by 3 bases and J by 0 bases, and 7 bases separated the two germline ends. The CDR3 totals 14 residues. CDR1 is SGDLS and CDR2 is YYNGEE in the germline V gene. This chain's CDR3 is CASSGPGSGNTIYF. As DNA, the CDR3 is TGTGCCAGCAGCGGTCCAGGCTCTGGAAACACCATATATTTT.

The chain uses TRBV9 and TRBJ2-7; TRBD2 might be the D (5 bases). The CDR3 runs to 14 residues. Germline V gene lookup returns CDR1 SGDLS and CDR2 YYNGEE. Trimming pared 4 bases from V and 6 bases from J, leaving 17 bases between. The CDR3 protein is CASSTGPNAGEQYF. CDR3 nucleotide sequence: TGTGCCAGCAGCACCGGGCCCAACGCGGGCGAGCAGTACTTC.

The genes are TRBV7-3 and TRBJ1-2; 12 bases fit TRBD1. J gave up 7 bases and V 9 bases, and 6 bases lay outside the gene matches. This CDR3 has 13 residues. Germline values: CDR1 SGHTA, CDR2 FQGTGA. The CDR3 loop reads CASGGQGAIGYTF. The CDR3 coding sequence is TGTGCCAGTGGGGGACAGGGGGCGATTGGCTACACCTTC.

This clone turned up a few times. This chain links TRBV18 with TRBJ1-1, with a tentative D call TRBD1 (6 bases). Germline CDR1 KGHSH, CDR2 LQKENI. V lost 6 bases and J lost 3, with 11 bases in between. The CDR3 length is 13 residues. In nucleotides, the CDR3 is TGTGCCAGCTCCCAGCAGGGGCACACTGAAGCTTTCTTT. This translates into CASSQQGHTEAFF.

The V gene is TRBV27, the J gene TRBJ2-1, with a possible D match to TRBD2 (5 bases). Germline loops: CDR1 MNHEY, CDR2 SMNVEV (reference sequence). The CDR3 is made up of 15 amino acids. Deletions cut 8 bases from V and 4 bases from J, with 18 bases between. CDR3 DNA sequence: TGTGCCAGCTCCCTAACCGGCGGCGGGTACAATGAGCAGTTCTTC. Residues: CASSLTGGGYNEQFF.

This clone was detected only a few times. Other DNA sequences in the same sample also yield this CDR3. V usage is TRBV19 and J usage is TRBJ1-4, with 7 bases lining up with TRBD1. Germline V gene data show CDR1 as LNHDA and CDR2 as SQIVND (reference sequence). The J segment lost 0 bases and the V segment lost 6 bases, leaving 4 bases of the junction unmatched. The CDR3 runs 15 residues. The CDR3 sequence: CASSGTAATNEKLFF. DNA of the CDR3: TGTGCCAGTAGCGGGACAGCTGCAACTAATGAAAAACTGTTTTTT.

The sample holds a few counts of this clone. Additional DNA sequences in this sample encode the identical CDR3. V is TRBV6-1 and J is TRBJ1-6, with 7 bases matching TRBD1. Trimming at V came to 1 base and at J to 7 bases, leaving 1 base not matched to a gene. The CDR3 totals 14 residues. Germline assignment: CDR1 MNHNS and CDR2 SASEGT. In nucleotides, the CDR3 is TGTGCCAGCAGTGAAGGACAGGGCAATTCACCCCTCCACTTT. Protein: CASSEGQGNSPLHF.

The table lists this clone with a few counts. The chain is built from TRBV18 and TRBJ1-6; perhaps TRBD1 as D (6 bases). V gave up 3 bases and J gave up 9 bases, with 18 bases separating them. The CDR3 sequence is 16 residues long. The germline gives CDR1 KGHSH, CDR2 LQKENI. The CDR3, as DNA: TGTGCCAGCTCACCGCGAAATACAGGGTCGGGTTCACCCCTCCACTTT. This codes for CASSPRNTGSGSPLHF.

V gene TRBV10-3 combines with J gene TRBJ1-1, with D perhaps TRBD1 (6 bases). The length of the CDR3 is 14 residues. The ends were cut back, 4 bases at V and 0 bases at J, with 9 bases in the middle. The V gene's germline CDR1 is ENHRY and CDR2 SYGVKD. The CDR3: CAISVGTLNTEAFF. Written as DNA, the CDR3 is TGTGCCATCAGTGTAGGGACACTGAACACTGAAGCTTTCTTT.

This chain connects TRBV29-1 to TRBJ1-4, with 9 bases aligning to TRBD1. J lost 5 bases, V lost 8 bases, and 9 bases had no gene match. Germline V lookup: CDR1 SQVTM, CDR2 ANQGSEA. The CDR3 extends over 14 amino acids. In DNA, the CDR3 is TGCAGCTCCACGGACAGGGGACGAAATGAAAAACTGTTTTTT. Its protein product is CSSTDRGRNEKLFF. The full variable domain, its missing parts supplied by reference TRBV29-1 and TRBJ1-4, is SAVISQKPSRDICQRGTSLTIQCQVDSQVTMMFWYRQQPGQSLTLIATANQGSEATYESGFVIDKFPISRPNLTFSTLTVSNMSPEDSSIYLCSSTDRGRNEKLFFGSGTQLSVL.

The V and J genes are TRBV12-3 or TRBV12-4 and TRBJ1-2; TRBD1 aligns across 8 bases. The length of the CDR3 is 13 residues. With 5 bases clipped from V and 4 bases from J, the junction kept 3 bases outside the gene matches. The CDR3: CASSLTGGYGYTF. The CDR3 DNA sequence: TGTGCCAGCAGTCTAACAGGGGGCTATGGCTACACCTTC.

Written as DNA, the CDR3 is TGTGCCATCAGTGACCCGGGACAGTCGATGAACACTGAAGCTTTCTTT. It yields the protein CAISDPGQSMNTEAFF. V is TRBV10-3 and J is TRBJ1-1; 7 positions match TRBD1. V dropped 3 bases and J dropped 0; count of bases not matched to a gene: 7. In germline, CDR1 is ENHRY, CDR2 SYGVKD. The CDR3 contains 16 residues.

The V and J genes are TRBV7-6 and TRBJ2-1, with 8 bases lining up with TRBD2. After removal of 4 bases from V and 7 bases from J, the junction contained 12 bases not matched to a gene. This CDR3 comprises 16 residues. In germline, CDR1 is SGHVS, CDR2 FNYEAQ. CDR3 sequence reads: CASSSSSGGSSNEQFF. The CDR3 coding sequence is TGTGCCAGCAGCTCGTCCTCGGGGGGGTCTTCGAATGAGCAGTTCTTC.